These 22 T cell receptor beta chains originate from one sample sequenced in a study of graft-versus-host responses after intestinal transplantation. Generated by immunoSEQ multiplex PCR, the TCRdb table keeps only in-frame clones and is missing some. The data contain about 830 clones, approximately 81% of them singletons. Lymphocytes (intraepithelial and lamina propria) were released by processing the graft tissue. Sequenced here: ileum tissue, sampled roughly three weeks after intestinal transplant. The source is a human patient who received an intestinal transplant, so some T cells may come from the graft donor.

The chain couples TRBV27 to TRBJ2-5; maybe TRBD2 (6 bases). The CDR3 extends over 14 amino acids. The germline gives CDR1 MNHEY, CDR2 SMNVEV (reference sequence). Trimming left V 1 base short and J 5 bases short, with 11 bases between. The CDR3 nucleotides read TGTGCCAGCAGTTTATTGGGACTTGGGGAGACCCAGTACTTC. This sequence encodes CASSLLGLGETQYF.

The chain has TRBV25-1 and TRBJ1-2, with 12 bases identical to TRBD1. Losses at the gene ends were 4 bases for V and 6 bases for J; bases not matched to a gene: 9. This CDR3 region has 16 residues. Germline assignment: CDR1 MGHDK and CDR2 SYGVNS. The CDR3 is CASSGPGGDRGHGYTF. The CDR3 DNA reads TGTGCCAGCAGTGGCCCGGGGGGGGACAGGGGGCATGGCTACACCTTC.

This clone came up a few times. V and J are TRBV2 and TRBJ2-2; 8 bases map to TRBD1. The CDR3 totals 17 residues. V lost 0 bases and J lost 0; bases outside the gene matches: 3. Looked up from germline, CDR1 is SNHLY and CDR2 is FYNNEI. In nucleotides, the CDR3 is TGTGCCAGCAGTGAAGCGTGGGACAGGACGAACACCGGGGAGCTGTTTTTT. Its translation: CASSEAWDRTNTGELFF.

This clone was found a few times. The chain links TRBV28 to TRBJ1-5; a possible D gene is TRBD1 (5 bases). CDR3 size: 16 residues. V lost 3 bases and J 0 bases, leaving 12 bases between the germline ends. The germline V gene encodes CDR1 MDHEN and CDR2 SYDVKM. The CDR3 nucleotides are TGTGCCAGCAGTTTCCCGGGGGGGGGTAGCAATCAGCCCCAGCATTTT. It is translated as CASSFPGGGSNQPQHF.

This chain links TRBV9 with TRBJ2-1; TRBD1 might be the D (5 bases). The CDR3 covers 13 residues. The germline V gene has CDR1 SGDLS and CDR2 YYNGEE. Trimming removed 4 bases at V and 4 bases at J, with 9 bases between. This chain's CDR3 is CASSIGEYNEQFF. CDR3 DNA: TGTGCCAGCAGCATAGGGGAATACAATGAGCAGTTCTTC.

V gene TRBV4-2 combines with J gene TRBJ2-7; a weak D match, TRBD1 (6 bases). The CDR3 loop spans 13 amino acids. Trimming removed 3 bases at V and 5 bases at J, with 11 bases between. Germline V gene sequence: CDR1 LGHNA, CDR2 YNFKEQ. This CDR3 is CASSQAAGDEQYF. The CDR3, as DNA: TGTGCCAGCAGCCAGGCCGCAGGGGACGAGCAGTACTTC.

In regard to this clone: The germline gene is not matched at one end of the junction; a read error may be the cause. The chain employs TRBV28 and TRBJ1-5, with a weak D call TRBD1 (5 bases). The CDR3 has 16 residues. Germline V gene data show CDR1 as MDHEN and CDR2 as SYDVKM. The CDR3 bases are TGTGCCCGCAGTTTCCCGGGGGGGGGTAGCAATCAGCCCCAGCATTTT. Protein: CARSFPGGGSNQPQHF.

This clone was observed once. CDR3 in DNA: TGCGCCAGCAGCCTGGGCCTTAACACTGAAGCTTTCTTT. Amino acid sequence: CASSLGLNTEAFF. The chain joins TRBV4-1 to TRBJ1-1; D is uncertain. V was trimmed by 4 bases and J by 2 bases, leaving 8 bases between them. The CDR3 runs to 13 residues. Per the germline V gene, CDR1 is MGHRA and CDR2 is YSYEKL.

The DNA for the CDR3 is TGTGCCAGCAGTTGGACGGGACAGGGGGCCGAGCAGTACTTC. Its protein is CASSWTGQGAEQYF. This chain joins TRBV6-5 and TRBJ2-7; TRBD1 aligns across 12 bases. V trimming: 4 bases; J trimming: 6 bases; junction bases outside the gene matches: 4. The CDR3 consists of 14 residues. From germline, CDR1 is MNHEY and CDR2 SVGAGI.

The chain combines TRBV19 with TRBJ2-7, with TRBD1 identical over 11 bases. CDR3 length equals 14 residues. Germline V gives CDR1 LNHDA, CDR2 SQIVND (reference sequence). V dropped 5 bases and J dropped 3; count of bases not matched to a gene: 3. The CDR3 loop reads CASSPGTGGYEQYF. CDR3 in DNA: TGTGCCAGTAGTCCGGGGACAGGGGGCTACGAGCAGTACTTC.

The chain uses TRBV6-1 and TRBJ1-5, with D possibly matching TRBD1 (5 bases). CDR3 size: 13 residues. Germline values: CDR1 MNHNS, CDR2 SASEGT. Deletions cut 8 bases from V and 3 bases from J, with 11 bases between. The CDR3 here is CASALGLNQPQHF. CDR3 nucleotide sequence: TGTGCCAGCGCATTGGGGCTCAATCAGCCCCAGCATTTT.

A single count supports this clone. J is TRBJ1-1 and V is TRBV7-8; TRBD1 matches at 10 bases. The CDR3 has 15 amino acids. The junction had 5 bases not matched to a gene; V was cut back by 2 bases and J by 5 bases. Germline V gene data show CDR1 as SGHVS and CDR2 as FQNEAQ. CDR3 region: CASSLPTGGRTEAFF. DNA for the CDR3: TGTGCCAGCAGCTTACCGACAGGGGGCAGAACTGAAGCTTTCTTT.

The V call is TRBV27, the J call TRBJ2-7; D may be TRBD1 (5 bases). The V gene lost 3 bases and the J gene lost 2 bases, with 14 bases spanning the gap. The germline V gene encodes CDR1 MNHEY and CDR2 SMNVEV (reference sequence). The length of the CDR3 is 15 residues. The CDR3 loop is CASSFIAGKPYEQYF. CDR3 nucleotide sequence: TGTGCCAGCAGTTTTATCGCAGGGAAACCCTACGAGCAGTACTTC.

The chain carries TRBV7-3 and TRBJ1-3; 10 nucleotides agree with TRBD1. V dropped 1 base and J dropped 3; count of bases not matched to a gene: 9. CDR1 is SGHTA, CDR2 FQGTGA, per germline. The CDR3 has 18 amino acids. The CDR3 loop reads CASSLRYRDRGVGNTIYF. The CDR3, as DNA: TGTGCCAGCAGCTTAAGGTACCGGGACAGGGGCGTTGGAAACACCATATATTTT.

The CDR3 is CASSLAGAYEQYF. CDR3 DNA sequence: TGTGCCAGCAGCTTAGCGGGAGCCTACGAGCAGTACTTC. The chain uses TRBV7-2 and TRBJ2-7, with a tentative D call TRBD2 (5 bases). Germline CDR1 is SGHTA and CDR2 is FQGNSA. This CDR3 comprises 13 residues. With 0 bases removed from V and 2 bases from J, the gap between germline ends came to 5 bases.

In nucleotides, the CDR3 is TGTGCCAGCAGCAAATATGCAGTCGGGTCCCATCAGCCCCAGCATTTT. Its protein product is CASSKYAVGSHQPQHF. The rearrangement joins TRBV21-1 to TRBJ1-5. TRBV21-1 is a recognized pseudogene. The CDR3 covers 16 residues.

This clone was detected once. The chain has TRBV25-1 and TRBJ2-7; D perhaps matches TRBD1 (5 bases). With 2 bases removed from V and 6 bases from J, the gap between germline ends came to 5 bases. CDR1 and CDR2 (germline): MGHDK, SYGVNS. This CDR3 comprises 11 residues. The CDR3 here is CASSEQGEQYF. In nucleotides, the CDR3 is TGTGCCAGCAGTGAACAGGGCGAGCAGTACTTC.

In this sample, this clone turned up a few times. The chain links TRBV5-6 to TRBJ2-3; TRBD1 aligns across 7 bases. The CDR3 runs 14 residues. V lost 4 bases to trimming and J lost 5 bases; unmatched junction nucleotides: 7. Germline V gene lookup returns CDR1 SGHDT and CDR2 YYEEEE. CDR3 residues: CASSRRGRRDTQYF. As DNA, the CDR3 is TGTGCCAGCAGCCGAAGGGGGCGTAGAGATACGCAGTATTTT.

This chain links TRBV6-5 with TRBJ2-5; D gene ambiguous. V was shortened by 2 bases and J by 5 bases, with 12 bases between the two germline ends. The CDR3 totals 14 residues. Germline CDR1 MNHEY, CDR2 SVGAGI. This CDR3 reads CASSYRSRFETQYF. CDR3 sequence (DNA): TGTGCCAGCAGTTACCGGAGTCGTTTCGAGACCCAGTACTTC.

The chain is built from TRBV12-5 and TRBJ1-5; 8 nucleotides match TRBD1. The CDR3 covers 15 residues. V gave up 1 base and J gave up 6 bases; unmatched junction bases: 5. Germline V CDR1 and CDR2: LGHNT, FRNRAP. CDR3 in amino acids: CASGLATGVRQPQHF. The CDR3 nucleotides are TGTGCTAGTGGTTTGGCGACAGGGGTTCGTCAGCCCCAGCATTTT. The variable domain in full, completed from reference TRBV12-5 and TRBJ1-5, reads DARVTQTPRHKVTEMGQEVTMRCQPILGHNTVFWYRQTMMQGLELLAYFRNRAPLDDSGMPKDRFSAEMPDATLATLKIQPSEPRDSAVYFCASGLATGVRQPQHFGDGTRLSIL.

V gene TRBV5-1 combines with J gene TRBJ2-2; 15 positions agree with TRBD2. Germline trimming cut 4 bases from V and 5 bases from J; bases unmatched to any gene: 6. The germline V gene encodes CDR1 SGHRS and CDR2 YFSETQ. The CDR3 consists of 17 residues. The CDR3 sequence is CASSPGTSGRRTGELFF. The CDR3 region has the DNA TGCGCCAGCAGCCCCGGGACTAGCGGGAGGAGGACCGGGGAGCTGTTTTTT.

This chain joins TRBV10-2 and TRBJ2-1; D perhaps matches TRBD2 (5 bases). Per germline, CDR1 WSHSY and CDR2 SAAADI. V was pared by 0 bases and J by 9 bases, with 9 bases between. The CDR3 covers 13 residues. As DNA, the CDR3 is TGCGCCAGCAGTGAGTCCCCGGGGTTTGAGCAGTTCTTC. Translated: CASSESPGFEQFF.